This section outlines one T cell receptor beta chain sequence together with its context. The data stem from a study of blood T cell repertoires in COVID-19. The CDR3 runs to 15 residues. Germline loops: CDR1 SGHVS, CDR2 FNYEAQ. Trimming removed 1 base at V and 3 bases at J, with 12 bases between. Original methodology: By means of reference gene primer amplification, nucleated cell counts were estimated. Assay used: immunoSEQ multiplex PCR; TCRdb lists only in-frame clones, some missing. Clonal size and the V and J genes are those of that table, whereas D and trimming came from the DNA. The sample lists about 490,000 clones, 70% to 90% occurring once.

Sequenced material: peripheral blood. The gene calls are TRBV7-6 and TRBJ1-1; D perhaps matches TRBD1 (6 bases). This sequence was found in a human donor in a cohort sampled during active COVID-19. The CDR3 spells CASSLVGGGYTEAFF. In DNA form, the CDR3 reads TGTGCCAGCAGCTTAGTAGGGGGGGGGTACACTGAAGCTTTCTTT.